This TCR beta chain was obtained from a study of blood T cell repertoires in COVID-19. Study overall: From T cells, B-cell-depleted T cells, or PBMCs came the material, which was cDNA or gDNA.

Participants were aged roughly 18 to 89 years from 24 US areas. Each participant's cohort was designated according to participant-reported clinical history. Each exposed participant met a COVID-19 case in the 2 weeks preceding study entry. CDR1 and CDR2 from the germline V gene are SEHNR and FQNEAQ (reference sequence). Trimming removed 3 bases at V and 8 bases at J, with 8 bases between. The CDR3 runs to 12 residues. The table lists this clone with a count of one. TCRdb keeps only in-frame clones here, not all; method: immunoSEQ multiplex PCR. The data show roughly 64,000 clones, roughly 70% seen once.

The sample consisted of PBMCs or T cells enriched from blood (not recorded which). The origin of this receptor is a woman between 55 and 75 years old who had been exposed to COVID-19. The chain has TRBV7-9 and TRBJ2-1; D uncertain. This CDR3 reads CASSFSVDEQFF. For the CDR3, the DNA is TGTGCCAGCAGCTTCTCGGTCGATGAGCAGTTCTTC.